Included here is one T cell receptor beta chain sequence, with context. The antigen remains unidentified. Researchers ran immunoSEQ v3.0 at survey level. Clones were sequenced by immunoSEQ multiplex PCR, and TCRdb holds only the in-frame ones, with some missing. Of some 34,000 clones in the sample, around 79% were seen once. The CDR3 consists of 13 residues. Trimming at V came to 7 bases and at J to 1 base, leaving 4 bases not matched to a gene. Germline V gene data show CDR1 as MNHNS and CDR2 as SASEGT. The sample belongs to a study of long-term antiretroviral therapy in people with HIV. Findings of the study overall: Diversity remained lower than transplant donor controls, even though it increased after ART. Blood draws took place between about 2003 and 2017 and possibly involved older ART regimens. HIV repertoires showed narrower CDR3 length ranges than controls.

This rearrangement joins TRBV6-1 to TRBJ2-7; 7 nucleotides agree with TRBD1. Material: unsorted PBMCs, obtained 1.9 years after starting antiretroviral therapy. The clonotype comes from a man younger than 30 with HIV. CDR3 nucleotides: TGTGCCAGCATCGGGACAGTATCCTACGAGCAGTACTTC. Its protein product is CASIGTVSYEQYF.